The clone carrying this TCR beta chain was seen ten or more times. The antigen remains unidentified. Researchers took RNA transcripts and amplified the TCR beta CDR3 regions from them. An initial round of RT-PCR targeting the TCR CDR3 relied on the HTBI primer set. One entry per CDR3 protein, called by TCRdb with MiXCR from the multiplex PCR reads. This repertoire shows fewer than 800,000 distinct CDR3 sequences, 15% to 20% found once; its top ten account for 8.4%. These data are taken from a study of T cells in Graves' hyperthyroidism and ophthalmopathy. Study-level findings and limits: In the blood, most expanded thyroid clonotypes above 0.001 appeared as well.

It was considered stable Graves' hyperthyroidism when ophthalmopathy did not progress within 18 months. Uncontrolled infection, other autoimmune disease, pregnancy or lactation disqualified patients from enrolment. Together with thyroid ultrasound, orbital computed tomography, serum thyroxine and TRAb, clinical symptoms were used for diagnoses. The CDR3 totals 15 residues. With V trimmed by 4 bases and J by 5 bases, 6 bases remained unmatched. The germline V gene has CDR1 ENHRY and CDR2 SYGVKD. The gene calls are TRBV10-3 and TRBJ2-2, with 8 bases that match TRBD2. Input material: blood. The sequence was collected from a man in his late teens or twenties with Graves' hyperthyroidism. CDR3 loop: CAISGTREGTGELFF. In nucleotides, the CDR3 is TGTGCCATCAGTGGGACACGGGAGGGGACCGGGGAGCTGTTTTTT.